Below are 10 T cell receptor beta chains sequenced from a single sample in a study of long-term antiretroviral therapy in people with HIV. The run of the v3.0 immunoSEQ assay was at survey level. The data were produced by immunoSEQ multiplex PCR, yet TCRdb's version contains in-frame clones alone and is incomplete. The sample carries just over 20,000 clones, approximately 82% recorded once. The sample in question was unsorted PBMCs, obtained 0.5 years after starting antiretroviral therapy. These receptors all stem from a man aged 18 to 30 with HIV.

This rearrangement joins TRBV7-3 to TRBJ2-3; D is unclear. The length of the CDR3 is 12 residues. The germline gives CDR1 SGHTA, CDR2 FQGTGA. The V gene lost 5 bases and the J gene lost 6 bases, with 9 bases spanning the gap. CDR3 protein: CASSPYSDTQYF. In nucleotides, the CDR3 is TGTGCCAGCAGCCCCTATTCCGATACGCAGTATTTT.

This chain connects TRBV7-3 to TRBJ2-1, with D possibly matching TRBD2 (6 bases). The germline V gene has CDR1 SGHTA and CDR2 FQGTGA. The V gene lost 3 bases and the J gene lost 3 bases, with 12 bases spanning the gap. This CDR3 has 15 residues. The CDR3 here is CASSLSGGVYNEQFF. CDR3 DNA: TGTGCCAGCAGCTTGAGCGGAGGGGTCTACAATGAGCAGTTCTTC.

This rearrangement joins TRBV6-1 to TRBJ2-7, with 7 bases that match TRBD1. The germline V gene encodes CDR1 MNHNS and CDR2 SASEGT. This CDR3 region has 13 residues. After removal of 5 bases from V and 3 bases from J, the junction contained 4 bases not matched to a gene. The CDR3 is CASSWDSDYEQYF. The CDR3 coding sequence is TGTGCCAGCAGTTGGGACAGCGACTACGAGCAGTACTTC.

V usage is TRBV7-2 and J usage is TRBJ1-5; no reliable D call. V lost 2 bases and J 0 bases, leaving 5 bases between the germline ends. The CDR3 runs to 14 residues. From germline, CDR1 is SGHTA and CDR2 FQGNSA. The CDR3 region is CASSLMSSNQPQHF. Written as DNA, the CDR3 is TGTGCCAGCAGCTTAATGAGTAGCAATCAGCCCCAGCATTTT.

The chain has TRBV28 and TRBJ1-5, with 7 bases fitting TRBD1. From germline, CDR1 is MDHEN and CDR2 SYDVKM. The CDR3 extends over 14 amino acids. Trimming at V came to 6 bases and at J to 4 bases, leaving 6 bases not matched to a gene. CDR3 nucleotide sequence: TGTGCCAGCAGCCAAGACAGGGAAAATCAGCCCCAGCATTTT. Protein sequence: CASSQDRENQPQHF.

The CDR3: CASSLTSLETQYF. CDR3 sequence (DNA): TGTGCCAGCAGCTTAACGAGTTTAGAGACCCAGTACTTC. The chain carries TRBV7-3 and TRBJ2-5; D ambiguous. V shed 0 bases and J shed 4 bases, with 6 bases lying between them. Germline loops: CDR1 SGHTA, CDR2 FQGTGA. CDR3 length: 13 amino acids. The full variable domain, in which reference TRBV7-3 and TRBJ2-5 provide the parts outside the CDR3, is GAGVSQTPSNKVTEKGKYVELRCDPISGHTALYWYRQSLGQGPEFLIYFQGTGAADDSGLPNDRFFAVRPEGSVSTLKIQRTERGDSAVYLCASSLTSLETQYFGPGTRLLVL.

The chain uses TRBV6-5 and TRBJ2-7; D is perhaps TRBD2 (5 bases). This CDR3 region has 15 residues. The V gene lost 5 bases and the J gene lost 0 bases, with 14 bases spanning the gap. The V gene's germline CDR1 is MNHEY and CDR2 SVGAGI. In DNA form, the CDR3 reads TGTGCCAGCAGTCCCGGGATCCAAAGCTCCTACGAGCAGTACTTC. Translation: CASSPGIQSSYEQYF.

The gene calls are TRBV9 and TRBJ2-1; D is uncertain. V lost 3 bases to trimming and J lost 3 bases, with 7 bases between them. CDR1 and CDR2 from the germline V gene are SGDLS and YYNGEE. This CDR3 comprises 13 residues. The CDR3 sequence is CASSAWDYNEQFF. As DNA, the CDR3 is TGTGCCAGCAGCGCCTGGGACTACAATGAGCAGTTCTTC.

The chain joins TRBV7-6 to TRBJ2-7; 10 positions agree with TRBD2. With 5 bases clipped from V and 7 bases from J, the junction kept 11 bases outside the gene matches. The CDR3 spans 15 residues. Germline V gene data show CDR1 as SGHVS and CDR2 as FNYEAQ. For the CDR3, the DNA is TGTGCCAGCAGCCCTCAGACTAGCGGGCCGGGGGAGCAGTACTTC. This codes for CASSPQTSGPGEQYF. Combining the CDR3 with reference TRBV7-6 and TRBJ2-7 gives the whole variable domain GAGVSQSPRYKVTKRGQDVALRCDPISGHVSLYWYRQALGQGPEFLTYFNYEAQQDKSGLPNDRFSAERPEGSISTLTIQRTEQRDSAMYRCASSPQTSGPGEQYFGPGTRLTVT.

The chain is built from TRBV19 and TRBJ2-7; 7 positions match TRBD1. Looked up from germline, CDR1 is LNHDA and CDR2 is SQIVND (reference sequence). The CDR3 loop spans 14 amino acids. With V trimmed by 3 bases and J by 3 bases, 5 bases remained unmatched. The CDR3 sequence is CASSIGTAIYEQYF. The CDR3 DNA follows: TGTGCCAGTAGTATCGGGACAGCGATCTACGAGCAGTACTTC.